These 31 T cell receptor beta chains share one sample of origin, sequenced in a study of blood T cell repertoires in COVID-19. Clones were read by immunoSEQ multiplex PCR, and TCRdb kept only the in-frame ones, dropping some. The table has roughly 220,000 clones, around four fifths seen once. Sequenced material: peripheral blood. These receptors all come from a woman aged 60-75 years who had recovered from COVID-19.

The CDR3 sequence is CASSVVPMTSRGVLSTDTQYF. The DNA of the CDR3 is TGTGCCAGCAGCGTAGTCCCCATGACCTCGCGGGGGGTTCTAAGCACAGATACGCAGTATTTT. The V gene is TRBV9, the J gene TRBJ2-3; 8 nucleotides align to TRBD2. The CDR3 sequence is 21 residues long. Unmatched junction bases numbered 18, after V lost 0 bases and J lost 0 bases. Germline-derived CDR1 and CDR2 are SGDLS and YYNGEE.

In its sample, this clone was seen once. The J gene is TRBJ2-3, the V gene TRBV4-1, with 11 nucleotides matching TRBD2. V gave up 5 bases and J gave up 5 bases; unmatched junction bases: 15. The CDR3 is 18 amino acids. Per germline, CDR1 MGHRA and CDR2 YSYEKL. The CDR3 sequence is CASSSGEVAGGPGDTQYF. As DNA, the CDR3 is TGCGCCAGCAGCTCGGGTGAGGTAGCGGGGGGGCCGGGAGATACGCAGTATTTT.

The CDR3 here is CASSFGSGTEAFF. In nucleotides, the CDR3 is TGTGCCAGCAGTTTTGGGAGTGGCACTGAAGCTTTCTTT. The J gene is TRBJ1-1, the V gene TRBV12-3 or TRBV12-4; D remains unclear. V lost 3 bases to trimming and J lost 4 bases, with 9 bases between them. CDR3 size: 13 residues.

The rearrangement links TRBV2 to TRBJ2-7; TRBD2 might be the D (6 bases). Trimming pared 5 bases from V and 5 bases from J, leaving 10 bases between. Germline CDR1 SNHLY, CDR2 FYNNEI. The CDR3 extends over 12 amino acids. CDR3 sequence (DNA): TGTGCCAGCAGTTTTAGGGAGGACGAGCAGTACTTC. Amino acid sequence: CASSFREDEQYF.

The table lists this clone with a count of one. The chain carries TRBV4-1 and TRBJ1-2; 7 nucleotides agree with TRBD1. The CDR3 contains 15 residues. The V gene's germline CDR1 is MGHRA and CDR2 YSYEKL. Unmatched junction bases numbered 7, after V lost 2 bases and J lost 4 bases. The CDR3 protein is CASSQTRDRIYGYTF. The CDR3 DNA is TGCGCCAGCAGCCAAACCCGGGACAGAATCTATGGCTACACCTTC.

The chain joins TRBV7-9 to TRBJ1-2; D is unresolved. Germline-derived CDR1 and CDR2 are SEHNR and FQNEAQ (reference sequence). V was shortened by 2 bases and J by 2 bases, with 9 bases between the two germline ends. The CDR3 length is 14 residues. CDR3 DNA: TGTGCCAGCAGCTTATCAAGACTGAACTATGGCTACACCTTC. Encoded protein: CASSLSRLNYGYTF.

The chain uses TRBV5-1 and TRBJ2-1, with TRBD1 matching 10 bases. Germline V lookup: CDR1 SGHRS, CDR2 YFSETQ. The CDR3 covers 17 residues. The ends lost 4 bases at V and 5 bases at J; junction bases unmatched: 12. The CDR3 sequence: CASSRTPAGTGDNEQFF. As DNA, the CDR3 is TGCGCCAGCAGCCGTACACCAGCCGGGACAGGGGACAATGAGCAGTTCTTC.

This chain links TRBV7-2 with TRBJ2-7; tentative D call: TRBD2 (5 bases). Between the trimmed V and J ends, which lost 5 bases and 5 bases, there was a span of 16 bases. This CDR3 comprises 14 residues. CDR1 SGHTA and CDR2 FQGNSA come from the germline V gene. The CDR3 bases are TGTGCCAGCAGCCCCACGAGAGGGATCCACGAGCAGTACTTC. Translation gives CASSPTRGIHEQYF.

The chain is built from TRBV7-9 and TRBJ2-5, with 7 bases matching TRBD2. The CDR3 extends over 15 amino acids. The germline V gene has CDR1 SEHNR and CDR2 FQNEAQ (reference sequence). V shed 5 bases and J 3 bases; nucleotides not matched to a gene: 9. CDR3: CASSQGPGREETQYF. The CDR3 nucleotides read TGTGCCAGCAGCCAAGGCCCGGGGAGGGAAGAGACCCAGTACTTC.

As concerns this clone: Other DNA sequences in the same sample also yield this CDR3. The chain is built from TRBV6-6 and TRBJ1-5; D not resolved. Germline V gene sequence: CDR1 MNHNY, CDR2 SVGAGI (reference sequence). The V and J ends lost 2 bases and 0 bases respectively, with 5 bases between them. This CDR3 has 14 residues. CDR3 loop: CASSYPGSNQPQHF. In DNA form, the CDR3 reads TGTGCCAGCAGTTACCCAGGTAGCAATCAGCCCCAGCATTTT.

V usage is TRBV2 and J usage is TRBJ2-1; D is possibly TRBD1 (5 bases). This CDR3 has 11 amino acids. Germline assignment: CDR1 SNHLY and CDR2 FYNNEI. Trimming stripped 5 bases from V and 7 bases from J, with 6 bases between. CDR3 region: CASSRQNEQFF. The CDR3 DNA follows: TGTGCCAGCAGTCGACAGAATGAGCAGTTCTTC.

The J gene is TRBJ1-2, the V gene TRBV27; D is perhaps TRBD1 (5 bases). The germline V gene has CDR1 MNHEY and CDR2 SMNVEV (reference sequence). The ends were cut back, 5 bases at V and 6 bases at J, with 13 bases in the middle. The length of the CDR3 is 13 residues. Written as DNA, the CDR3 is TGTGCCAGCAGTCGGCAGGGAAGTAATGGCTACACCTTC. As protein: CASSRQGSNGYTF.

J is TRBJ1-2 and V is TRBV13; 7 bases are a match to TRBD1. The CDR3 sequence is 15 residues long. V lost 4 bases and J lost 9; bases outside the gene matches: 14. In germline, CDR1 is PRHDT, CDR2 FYEKMQ (reference sequence). This chain's CDR3 is CASSSFSTGPRSYTF. CDR3 in DNA: TGTGCCAGCAGCTCTTTCTCGACAGGGCCAAGGAGCTACACCTTC.

This clone showed up just a few times. The V and J genes are TRBV5-4 and TRBJ1-4, with 7 bases lining up with TRBD1. The CDR3 contains 15 residues. Per the germline V gene, CDR1 is SGHNT and CDR2 is YYREEE (reference sequence). The trim removed 4 bases at V and 3 bases at J, leaving 6 bases unmatched. The CDR3 DNA is TGTGCCAGCAGCCCTGGACAGGTACCTAATGAAAAACTGTTTTTT. Encoded protein: CASSPGQVPNEKLFF.

This chain links TRBV29-1 with TRBJ2-7; D unclear. The germline CDR1 and CDR2 sequences are SQVTM and ANQGSEA. CDR3 length: 13 residues. Trimming took 4 bases from V and 1 from J, leaving 11 bases between them. The CDR3 DNA is TGCAGCGTTGTATCCCACATATCCTACGAGCAGTACTTC. This encodes CSVVSHISYEQYF.

The CDR3 reads CASSQEILTTGTLKYEGSPLHF. CDR3 sequence (DNA): TGTGCCAGCAGCCAAGAAATCTTAACGACAGGGACTCTAAAATATGAAGGCTCACCCCTCCACTTT. The chain couples TRBV4-2 to TRBJ1-6, with 7 bases that match TRBD1. The germline gives CDR1 LGHNA, CDR2 YNFKEQ. The V gene end was trimmed by 0 bases and the J gene end by 10 bases; junction bases not matched to a gene: 27. This CDR3 has 22 residues.

This chain uses TRBV28 with TRBJ2-5; possible D gene TRBD2, 6 bases. Germline CDR1 and CDR2: MDHEN and SYDVKM. This CDR3 spans 14 amino acids. Deletions cut 6 bases from V and 4 bases from J, with 15 bases between. The chain's CDR3 is CASSLLQEGETQYF. For the CDR3, the DNA is TGTGCCAGCAGCCTCCTTCAGGAGGGAGAGACCCAGTACTTC.

A single count supports this clone. The V and J genes are TRBV6-2 or TRBV6-3 and TRBJ2-7, with 9 bases fitting TRBD1. The CDR3 runs 14 residues. The V gene end was trimmed by 6 bases and the J gene end by 3 bases; junction bases not matched to a gene: 6. Germline V gene sequence: CDR1 MNHEY, CDR2 SVGEGT. This chain's CDR3 is CASSSGTGIYEQYF. The DNA of the CDR3 is TGTGCCAGCAGCTCCGGGACAGGGATCTACGAGCAGTACTTC.

The rearrangement uses TRBV6-5 and TRBJ2-7; 10 bases are a match to TRBD1. Trimming cost V 6 bases and J 6 bases; bases outside gene matches: 11. CDR1 is MNHEY, CDR2 SVGAGI, per germline. CDR3 size: 15 residues. DNA of the CDR3: TGTGCCAGCAGAGAGGGACAGGGGATTATTCGCGAGCAGTACTTC. Amino acids: CASREGQGIIREQYF.

V and J are TRBV11-2 and TRBJ1-1; TRBD1 might be the D (5 bases). The CDR3 covers 14 residues. Trimming removed 1 base at V and 1 base at J, with 7 bases between. Looked up from germline, CDR1 is SGHAT and CDR2 is FQNNGV. CDR3 nucleotides: TGTGCCAGCAGCTTAGGGACAAGGAACACTGAAGCTTTCTTT. It translates to CASSLGTRNTEAFF.

The rearrangement links TRBV19 to TRBJ1-2; TRBD1 matches 7 bases. The CDR3 loop spans 14 amino acids. Germline values: CDR1 LNHDA, CDR2 SQIVND (reference sequence). V trimming: 5 bases; J trimming: 4 bases; junction bases outside the gene matches: 7. CDR3 DNA sequence: TGTGCCAGTAGTTCACAGGGGTTTGCCTATGGCTACACCTTC. This sequence encodes CASSSQGFAYGYTF. The variable domain in full, completed from reference TRBV19 and TRBJ1-2, reads DGGITQSPKYLFRKEGQNVTLSCEQNLNHDAMYWYRQDPGQGLRLIYYSQIVNDFQKGDIAEGYSVSREKKESFPLTVTSAQKNPTAFYLCASSSQGFAYGYTFGSGTRLTVV.

V usage is TRBV30 and J usage is TRBJ1-2; TRBD1 matches at 10 bases. The germline CDR1 and CDR2 sequences are GTSNPN and SVGIG (reference sequence). Unmatched junction bases numbered 7, after V lost 4 bases and J lost 2 bases. This CDR3 is built from 15 residues. CDR3 sequence (DNA): TGTGCCTGGAAGAGACGACAGGGGGCCAACTATGGCTACACCTTC. This sequence encodes CAWKRRQGANYGYTF.

CDR3 amino acids: CASSAGHQETQYF. Here the CDR3 DNA reads TGTGCCAGCAGCGCGGGACATCAAGAGACCCAGTACTTC. The gene calls are TRBV9 and TRBJ2-5, with D perhaps matching TRBD1 (6 bases). Germline V CDR1 and CDR2: SGDLS, YYNGEE. The CDR3 has 13 amino acids. The V end was cut by 3 bases, the J end by 2 bases, with 8 bases between.

V is TRBV6-2 or TRBV6-3 and J is TRBJ2-5; D perhaps matches TRBD2 (6 bases). Per germline, CDR1 MNHEY and CDR2 SVGEGT. Trimming pared 0 bases from V and 9 bases from J, leaving 14 bases between. This CDR3 is built from 14 residues. CDR3 DNA: TGTGCCAGCAGTTACTCGGGACTGCCTCAGGCCCAGTACTTC. Translated: CASSYSGLPQAQYF.

This chain connects TRBV5-1 to TRBJ1-1; no clear D gene. The CDR3 loop spans 15 amino acids. The ends were cut back, 2 bases at V and 3 bases at J, with 14 bases in the middle. Germline CDR1 reads SGHRS; CDR2 reads YFSETQ. CDR3 loop: CASSFAPGLDTEAFF. Here the CDR3 DNA reads TGCGCCAGCAGCTTTGCCCCAGGACTGGACACTGAAGCTTTCTTT.

This clone was recorded once. This chain links TRBV11-2 with TRBJ1-3; maybe TRBD1 (6 bases). Germline CDR1 SGHAT, CDR2 FQNNGV. This CDR3 has 14 amino acids. Trimming took off 8 bases at V and 4 bases at J, with 15 bases between the two ends. The CDR3 sequence is CASDAGGQGNTIYF. For the CDR3, the DNA is TGTGCCAGCGACGCGGGGGGGCAGGGAAACACCATATATTTT.

The V gene is TRBV10-3, the J gene TRBJ1-2, with TRBD1 as a possible D gene (6 bases). CDR3 length equals 13 residues. V gave up 3 bases and J gave up 8 bases, with 13 bases separating them. The germline V gene has CDR1 ENHRY and CDR2 SYGVKD. The CDR3: CAISEGQIRGYTF. The DNA of the CDR3 is TGTGCCATCAGTGAAGGACAGATTCGCGGCTACACCTTC.

This sequence joins TRBV27 and TRBJ1-4; D remains ambiguous. This CDR3 contains 15 residues. V lost 0 bases and J lost 0, with 5 bases in between. Germline assignment: CDR1 MNHEY and CDR2 SMNVEV (reference sequence). CDR3 in amino acids: CASSLSAATNEKLFF. In nucleotides, the CDR3 is TGTGCCAGCAGTTTATCGGCAGCAACTAATGAAAAACTGTTTTTT.

The rearrangement joins TRBV2 to TRBJ2-5; possible D gene TRBD1, 6 bases. The CDR3 runs 12 residues. CDR1 and CDR2 (germline): SNHLY, FYNNEI. Between the trimmed V and J ends, which lost 5 bases and 5 bases, there was a span of 9 bases. CDR3: CASSNQGETQYF. DNA for the CDR3: TGTGCCAGCAGTAACCAGGGGGAGACCCAGTACTTC.

A few counts support this clone. The J gene is TRBJ2-3, the V gene TRBV11-2; 9 nucleotides align to TRBD2. V lost 6 bases, J lost 0 bases, and 4 bases stayed unmatched. The CDR3 spans 15 residues. Germline CDR1 and CDR2: SGHAT and FQNNGV. CDR3 DNA: TGTGCCAGCAGTCGACTAGCGGTGAGCACAGATACGCAGTATTTT. Its translation: CASSRLAVSTDTQYF.

The chain couples TRBV6-2 or TRBV6-3 to TRBJ1-1, with D possibly being TRBD1 (6 bases). V was clipped by 5 bases and J by 7 bases, with 17 bases between them. Per the germline V gene, CDR1 is MNHEY and CDR2 is SVGEGT. The CDR3 extends over 14 amino acids. CDR3 DNA: TGTGCCAGCAGTAAACAGGGAGCCCTCATTGAAGCTTTCTTT. Its protein product is CASSKQGALIEAFF.